Below, 17 T cell receptor beta chains from the same sample are listed, as sequenced in a study of CD8 T cells in ankylosing spondylitis. TCRdb ran MiXCR on the 5' RACE reads and lists one entry per CDR3 protein. The table lists about 140,000 distinct CDR3 sequences, about 7% of them singletons. The sequenced material came from blood, either unsorted or a sorted T cell fraction (not recorded which). Every receptor here comes from a female donor with ankylosing spondylitis or in good health (not recorded which).

This clonotype occurred many times. The chain has TRBV7-8 and TRBJ2-7; 7 nucleotides align to TRBD1. V shed 5 bases and J 0 bases; nucleotides not matched to a gene: 1. From germline, CDR1 is SGHVS and CDR2 FQNEAQ. The CDR3 contains 13 residues. In nucleotides, the CDR3 is TGTGCCAGCAGCACAGGGGTCTCCTACGAGCAGTACTTC. Protein sequence: CASSTGVSYEQYF. The full variable domain, rest sourced from reference TRBV7-8 and TRBJ2-7, is GAGVSQSPRYKVAKRGQDVALRCDPISGHVSLFWYQQALGQGPEFLTYFQNEAQLDKSGLPSDRFFAERPEGSVSTLKIQRTQQEDSAVYLCASSTGVSYEQYFGPGTRLTVT.

This clonotype occurred many times. The V and J genes are TRBV5-1 and TRBJ1-3; D may be TRBD1 (5 bases). V lost 3 bases, J lost 0 bases, and 13 bases lay in between. From germline, CDR1 is SGHRS and CDR2 YFSETQ. The CDR3 is made up of 16 amino acids. CDR3 sequence (DNA): TGCGCCAGCAGCTACGACAGTGCACTCTCTGGAAACACCATATATTTT. This codes for CASSYDSALSGNTIYF.

The table lists this clonotype with many counts. The genes are TRBV19 and TRBJ1-1; the D is unclear. CDR3 length equals 14 residues. Trimming took 2 bases from V and 0 from J, leaving 7 bases between them. Germline CDR1 and CDR2: LNHDA and SQIVND (reference sequence). The CDR3 coding sequence is TGTGCCAGTAGTATATCGTACATGAACACTGAAGCTTTCTTT. Translating it yields CASSISYMNTEAFF.

This clonotype was seen many times. V usage is TRBV6-2 or TRBV6-3 and J usage is TRBJ1-2; D ambiguous. The CDR3 is 13 amino acids. V lost 10 bases and J 0 bases, leaving 12 bases between the germline ends. CDR1 and CDR2 (germline): MNHEY, SVGEGT. The CDR3 sequence is CATRDPTNYGYTF. CDR3 DNA: TGTGCCACCCGGGATCCAACTAACTATGGCTACACCTTC.

This clonotype was counted ten times or more. This rearrangement joins TRBV6-5 to TRBJ1-1; weak D call: TRBD1 (6 bases). The V end was cut by 2 bases, the J end by 1 base, with 8 bases between. Looked up from germline, CDR1 is MNHEY and CDR2 is SVGAGI. The CDR3 totals 14 residues. The CDR3 DNA reads TGTGCCAGCAGTTACGAGGGGGGGAACACTGAAGCTTTCTTT. Translated: CASSYEGGNTEAFF.

This clonotype was seen a few times. The CDR3 here is CSARDVWGPTGELFF. The CDR3 nucleotides are TGCAGTGCTAGAGATGTCTGGGGCCCCACCGGGGAGCTGTTTTTT. This chain uses TRBV20-1 with TRBJ2-2; TRBD1 is a possible D gene (5 bases). Germline-derived CDR1 and CDR2 are DFQATT and SNEGSKA (reference sequence). The length of the CDR3 is 15 residues. V was cut by 0 bases and J by 4 bases, with 12 bases left in between.

This clonotype was detected ten times or more. The chain employs TRBV5-1 and TRBJ2-3; D not certain. Germline lookup yields CDR1 SGHRS and CDR2 YFSETQ. This CDR3 has 14 amino acids. The V end was cut by 4 bases, the J end by 5 bases, with 14 bases between. The CDR3 region is CASSLQKDEDTQYF. CDR3 DNA: TGCGCCAGCAGCCTTCAGAAGGACGAAGATACGCAGTATTTT.

Ten or more counts support this clonotype. The gene calls are TRBV12-3 or TRBV12-4 and TRBJ1-5, with 9 positions matching TRBD1. The CDR3 runs 16 residues. The junction had 9 bases not matched to a gene; V was cut back by 6 bases and J by 3 bases. The CDR3 DNA reads as TGTGCCAGCAGGGACTTGGGGACAGGGCTCAATCAGCCCCAGCATTTT. It encodes CASRDLGTGLNQPQHF.

This clonotype was observed many times. This chain uses TRBV5-1 with TRBJ1-2; 10 bases match TRBD1. There are 15 residues in the CDR3. Germline V CDR1 and CDR2: SGHRS, YFSETQ. J was trimmed by 3 bases and V by 3 bases; bases with no gene match: 5. CDR3: CASSSGTGVYYGYTF. In nucleotides, the CDR3 is TGCGCCAGCAGCTCCGGGACAGGGGTATACTATGGCTACACCTTC.

Ten or more counts support this clonotype. The gene calls are TRBV10-3 and TRBJ1-2; D is uncertain. V was trimmed by 1 base and J by 8 bases, leaving 11 bases between them. Per the germline V gene, CDR1 is ENHRY and CDR2 is SYGVKD. This CDR3 is built from 13 residues. The CDR3 here is CAISEWSLGGYTF. CDR3 in DNA: TGTGCCATCAGTGAGTGGAGCTTGGGAGGCTACACCTTC.

Many counts were recorded for this clonotype. V is TRBV6-1 and J is TRBJ2-3; D is possibly TRBD1 or TRBD2 (5 bases each). CDR1 MNHNS and CDR2 SASEGT come from the germline V gene. Trimming shortened V by 9 bases and J by 4 bases, and 17 bases separated the two germline ends. The CDR3 consists of 14 residues. DNA for the CDR3: TGTGCCAGTGGGGTGGGGGTTTCGTCAGATACGCAGTATTTT. Protein: CASGVGVSSDTQYF.

This clonotype has only a few counts. The chain links TRBV4-3 to TRBJ2-1; D may match TRBD1 or TRBD2 (5 bases each). V was shortened by 1 base and J by 6 bases, with 10 bases between the two germline ends. CDR1 and CDR2 from the germline V gene are LGHNA and YSLEER. The length of the CDR3 is 14 residues. The CDR3 nucleotides are TGCGCCAGCAGCCAAGTTGGTGGGGGCAATGAGCAGTTCTTC. Its protein product is CASSQVGGGNEQFF.

The gene calls are TRBV7-9 and TRBJ2-1; the match to TRBD1 covers 7 bases. Trimming at V came to 5 bases and at J to 8 bases, leaving 12 bases not matched to a gene. Germline values: CDR1 SEHNR, CDR2 FQNEAQ (reference sequence). CDR3 length: 15 amino acids. The CDR3 sequence: CASSKEGALGDEQFF. The CDR3 nucleotides read TGTGCCAGCAGCAAAGAGGGGGCCTTAGGCGATGAGCAGTTCTTC.

Details on this clonotype: A single base separates this from a much larger clone, so it may be a read error. The chain links TRBV20-1 to TRBJ1-3; no clear D. Germline V gives CDR1 DFQATT, CDR2 SNEGSKA (reference sequence). V was shortened by 5 bases and J by 0 bases, with 17 bases between the two germline ends. The CDR3 runs 16 residues. CDR3 region: CSAAPAGLSSGNTIYF. The CDR3 DNA reads TGCAGTGCTGCTCCGGCCGGGTTAAGCTCTGGAAACACCATATATTTT.

This clonotype was observed many times. V and J are TRBV7-2 and TRBJ1-3, with D unresolved. The V end was cut by 5 bases, the J end by 4 bases, with 6 bases between. The CDR3 loop spans 12 amino acids. Per the germline V gene, CDR1 is SGHTA and CDR2 is FQGNSA. DNA for the CDR3: TGTGCCAGCAGCATCCAAGGAAACACCATATATTTT. Its protein is CASSIQGNTIYF.

There are a few counts of this clonotype. The gene calls are TRBV12-2 and TRBJ1-1; the table's TRBD1 call for D was not verified on the DNA. TRBV12-2 is designated a pseudogene. This CDR3 has 15 amino acids. CDR3 amino acids: CASRLAPLGTGSAFF. For the CDR3, the DNA is TGTGCAAGTCGCTTAGCCCCCTTGGGGACAGGCTCAGCTTTCTTT.

A word on this clonotype: With a much larger clone just one base away, this may be a read error. V usage is TRBV2 and J usage is TRBJ1-5; D unresolved. The V and J ends lost 2 bases and 3 bases respectively, with 8 bases between them. From germline, CDR1 is SNHLY and CDR2 FYNNEI. The CDR3 is 14 residues long. CDR3 loop: CASSEYRNNQPQHF. In DNA form, the CDR3 reads TGTGCCAGCAGTGAATATAGAAACAATCAGCCCCAGCATTTT.